These 27 T cell receptor beta chains share one sample of origin, sequenced in a study of CD8+CD57+ T cells in acquired aplastic anemia. Genomic DNA served as template for TCR beta VDJ and CDR3 profiling. In TCRdb, the reads were re-called with MiXCR into one record per CDR3 protein. The table shows 150,000 or so distinct CDR3 sequences, with about 48% occurring only once. Flow cytometry had shown expanded CD8+CD57+ cells in the patients chosen for sequencing. The sample comprised sorted CD4+, CD8+, or CD8+CD57+ T cells (not recorded which) from PBMCs. The receptors were sampled from a human donor with aplastic anemia.

This clonotype was found many times. The rearrangement uses TRBV20-1 and TRBJ1-2; D call uncertain. The CDR3 runs 15 residues. The V and J ends lost 1 base and 0 bases respectively, with 12 bases between them. Germline CDR1 is DFQATT and CDR2 is SNEGSKA (reference sequence). CDR3 DNA sequence: TGCAGTGCTAGAGTGATAGCCGGAGCTAACTATGGCTACACCTTC. It specifies CSARVIAGANYGYTF.

V and J are TRBV15 and TRBJ1-3; D perhaps matches TRBD1 (5 bases). V lost 0 bases, J lost 4 bases, and 10 bases lay in between. The germline gives CDR1 LNHNV, CDR2 YYDKDF (reference sequence). The CDR3 extends over 15 amino acids. CDR3 sequence reads: CATSRDGAGGNTIYF. As DNA, the CDR3 is TGTGCCACCAGCAGAGATGGGGCAGGGGGAAACACCATATATTTT. Full variable domain (missing parts from reference TRBV15 and TRBJ1-3): DAMVIQNPRYQVTQFGKPVTLSCSQTLNHNVMYWYQQKSSQAPKLLFHYYDKDFNNEADTPDNFQSRRPNTSFCFLDIRSPGLGDTAMYLCATSRDGAGGNTIYFGEGSWLTVV.

The chain carries TRBV19 and TRBJ1-4; D unclear. Germline V CDR1 and CDR2: LNHDA, SQIVND (reference sequence). The CDR3 has 12 amino acids. V dropped 8 bases and J dropped 6 bases, with 10 bases sitting between them. Written as DNA, the CDR3 is TGTGCCAGTGGTTTTCAGGATGAAAAACTGTTTTTT. Encoded protein: CASGFQDEKLFF.

There are a few counts of this clonotype. The chain combines TRBV6-2 or TRBV6-3 with TRBJ1-5, with D possibly matching TRBD1 (6 bases). V lost 6 bases and J lost 5, with 17 bases in between. The V gene's germline CDR1 is MNHEY and CDR2 SVGEGT. The CDR3 totals 15 residues. As DNA, the CDR3 is TGTGCCAGCAGCGACCGGGGGCGAAGGGATCAGCCCCAGCATTTT. Translation gives CASSDRGRRDQPQHF.

This clonotype has only a few counts. This rearrangement joins TRBV20-1 to TRBJ2-5, with a weak D call TRBD2 (5 bases). Trimming cost V 6 bases and J 1 base, with 12 bases left between them. CDR3 length: 13 amino acids. CDR1 and CDR2 (germline): DFQATT, SNEGSKA (reference sequence). In DNA, the CDR3 is TGCAGTGCCCCGACGGACTCCCAAGAGACCCAGTACTTC. It is translated as CSAPTDSQETQYF.

The chain carries TRBV4-2 and TRBJ2-1, with D perhaps TRBD2 (5 bases). Trimming cost V 2 bases and J 2 bases, with 10 bases left between them. CDR1 is LGHNA, CDR2 YNFKEQ, per germline. The CDR3 loop spans 15 amino acids. CDR3 amino acids: CASSQLADPYNEQFF. The DNA for the CDR3 is TGTGCCAGCAGCCAACTAGCAGATCCCTACAATGAGCAGTTCTTC.

J is TRBJ2-7 and V is TRBV20-1, with 12 bases aligning to TRBD2. Germline assignment: CDR1 DFQATT and CDR2 SNEGSKA (reference sequence). Trimming took 0 bases from V and 0 from J; bases not matched to a gene: 15. The CDR3 runs 20 residues. CDR3 region: CSARESAGLAGGPSSYEQYF. The CDR3 DNA sequence: TGCAGTGCTAGAGAGTCCGCCGGGCTAGCGGGAGGGCCGAGCTCCTACGAGCAGTACTTC.

The chain links TRBV29-1 to TRBJ2-5; D is unclear. The CDR3 covers 13 residues. Germline V gives CDR1 SQVTM, CDR2 ANQGSEA. Trimming took off 5 bases at V and 5 bases at J, with 15 bases between the two ends. CDR3 sequence (DNA): TGCAGCGTTCCTTTAGGGATTGGGGAGACCCAGTACTTC. Its translation is CSVPLGIGETQYF.

In its sample, this clonotype was seen once. The CDR3 region is CASSPGTGDRGTYNSPLHF. The CDR3 DNA is TGTGCCAGCAGCCCCGGGACAGGCGATCGTGGTACCTATAATTCACCCCTCCACTTT. This chain uses TRBV11-1 with TRBJ1-6; TRBD1 matches 8 bases. Losses at the gene ends were 5 bases for V and 2 bases for J; bases not matched to a gene: 14. Germline V CDR1 and CDR2: SGHAT, FQDESV (reference sequence). The CDR3 totals 19 residues.

This clonotype appeared many times. The rearrangement links TRBV3-1 to TRBJ2-7; 7 nucleotides line up with TRBD2. V lost 0 bases and J lost 0; bases outside the gene matches: 8. CDR3 length: 17 residues. Germline V CDR1 and CDR2: LGHDT, YNNKEL (reference sequence). Written as DNA, the CDR3 is TGTGCCAGCAGCCAAGACTCTCTAGCGGAGAGCTCCTACGAGCAGTACTTC. This gives the protein CASSQDSLAESSYEQYF.

The chain uses TRBV7-8 and TRBJ1-2; tentative D call: TRBD1 (6 bases). Trimming stripped 2 bases from V and 8 bases from J, with 12 bases between. The CDR3 has 13 residues. Germline CDR1 is SGHVS and CDR2 is FQNEAQ. The CDR3 here is CASSLHRVDGYTF. The CDR3 nucleotides are TGTGCCAGCAGCTTACACAGGGTGGACGGCTACACCTTC.

J is TRBJ2-2 and V is TRBV7-9; no definite D call. Germline CDR1 SEHNR, CDR2 FQNEAQ (reference sequence). Trimming removed 2 bases from V and 11 bases from J, with 6 bases in between. The CDR3 runs 11 residues. Here the CDR3 reads CASSLWRELFF. The CDR3 nucleotides are TGTGCCAGCAGCTTATGGAGAGAGCTGTTTTTT.

This clonotype appeared a single time. The chain employs TRBV5-6 and TRBJ2-7; 9 nucleotides align to TRBD1. In germline, CDR1 is SGHDT, CDR2 YYEEEE. This CDR3 spans 14 amino acids. Trimming took 3 bases from V and 6 from J; bases not matched to a gene: 7. In DNA form, the CDR3 reads TGTGCCAGCAGCTACTCCGGGACAGGGATCGAGCAGTACTTC. Residues: CASSYSGTGIEQYF.

The rearrangement uses TRBV7-9 and TRBJ1-5; the D gene is possibly TRBD1 (5 bases). Trimming left V 5 bases short and J 4 bases short, with 9 bases between. CDR3 length: 13 residues. Germline CDR1 reads SEHNR; CDR2 reads FQNEAQ (reference sequence). The CDR3 protein is CASSTGLNQPQHF. CDR3 coding DNA: TGTGCCAGCAGCACAGGACTAAATCAGCCCCAGCATTTT.

CDR3 amino acids: CASSLRRFGFNDYEQYF. DNA of the CDR3: TGTGCCAGCAGCTTGCGGAGGTTTGGGTTTAACGACTACGAGCAGTACTTC. The J gene is TRBJ2-7, the V gene TRBV5-4; D possibly corresponds to TRBD2 (5 bases). Trimming stripped 1 base from V and 3 bases from J, with 20 bases between. This CDR3 spans 17 amino acids. The germline V gene has CDR1 SGHNT and CDR2 YYREEE (reference sequence).

The chain has TRBV6-1 and TRBJ2-3; 12 positions match TRBD2. V lost 5 bases, J lost 1 base, and 4 bases stayed unmatched. There are 16 residues in the CDR3. The germline CDR1 and CDR2 sequences are MNHNS and SASEGT. The chain's CDR3 is CASSPGLAGRTDTQYF. DNA for the CDR3: TGTGCCAGCAGTCCCGGACTAGCGGGGCGCACAGATACGCAGTATTTT.

This clonotype was seen many times. The CDR3 here is CASSLAGDEAFF. The CDR3 nucleotides read TGTGCCAGCAGCTTGGCCGGTGATGAAGCTTTCTTT. This rearrangement joins TRBV5-4 to TRBJ1-1; D gene ambiguous. CDR3 length: 12 residues. V lost 0 bases and J lost 7, with 7 bases in between. Germline CDR1 SGHNT, CDR2 YYREEE (reference sequence).

The chain carries TRBV19 and TRBJ2-2, with a weak D call TRBD2 (6 bases). The V end was cut by 8 bases, the J end by 5 bases, with 12 bases between. CDR3 length equals 13 residues. Germline CDR1 reads LNHDA; CDR2 reads SQIVND (reference sequence). CDR3 protein: CASAGRSTGELFF. DNA of the CDR3: TGTGCCAGTGCGGGACGTTCTACCGGGGAGCTGTTTTTT.

The V and J genes are TRBV3-1 and TRBJ1-1; a possible D gene is TRBD1 (6 bases). V dropped 1 base and J dropped 5 bases, with 14 bases sitting between them. The CDR3 consists of 15 residues. Per the germline V gene, CDR1 is LGHDT and CDR2 is YNNKEL (reference sequence). The CDR3, as DNA: TGTGCCAGCAGCCAAGTCCCACAGGGTATGACTGAAGCTTTCTTT. It is translated as CASSQVPQGMTEAFF.

This clonotype was picked up many times. The V call is TRBV5-6, the J call TRBJ2-1; D gene unclear. V lost 0 bases, J lost 3 bases, and 7 bases lay in between. There are 14 residues in the CDR3. CDR1 is SGHDT, CDR2 YYEEEE, per germline. This CDR3 is CASSLATLYNEQFF. DNA for the CDR3: TGTGCCAGCAGCTTGGCGACTCTCTACAATGAGCAGTTCTTC.

The chain carries TRBV5-5 and TRBJ2-5, with 8 positions matching TRBD1. The CDR3 runs 14 residues. CDR1 and CDR2 from the germline V gene are SGHKS and YYEKEE (reference sequence). Unmatched junction bases numbered 8, after V lost 5 bases and J lost 5 bases. For the CDR3, the DNA is TGTGCCAGCAGTCCGCAGGGGGCAGGGGAGACCCAGTACTTC. Translating gives CASSPQGAGETQYF.

There are a few counts of this clonotype. The chain links TRBV11-2 to TRBJ2-3; 10 nucleotides align to TRBD2. The CDR3 is 18 residues long. With 1 base clipped from V and 2 bases from J, the junction kept 9 bases outside the gene matches. Germline V gene sequence: CDR1 SGHAT, CDR2 FQNNGV. The chain's CDR3 is CASSLGTTSGDHTDTQYF. The CDR3 nucleotides read TGTGCCAGCAGCTTAGGAACAACTAGCGGGGACCACACAGATACGCAGTATTTT.

This clonotype has more than one count but fewer than ten. The chain has TRBV25-1 and TRBJ1-6; D is perhaps TRBD1 (6 bases). Germline CDR1 and CDR2: MGHDK and SYGVNS. V was clipped by 7 bases and J by 9 bases, with 16 bases between them. This CDR3 spans 14 amino acids. The CDR3 here is CASKGDGGGSPLHF. The CDR3 DNA sequence: TGTGCCAGCAAGGGGGACGGGGGTGGTTCACCCCTCCACTTT.

This chain uses TRBV24-1 with TRBJ2-1; D is perhaps TRBD1 (6 bases). The CDR3 runs to 13 residues. CDR1 and CDR2 (germline): KGHDR, SFDVKD. V lost 1 base and J 8 bases, leaving 8 bases between the germline ends. The DNA of the CDR3 is TGTGCCACCAGTGATTTTCAGGGGCATGAGCAGTTCTTC. It encodes CATSDFQGHEQFF.

For this clonotype: A much larger clone is a single base away; this may be a read error. The chain couples TRBV6-1 to TRBJ2-1; 7 bases line up with TRBD1. Germline assignment: CDR1 MNHNS and CDR2 SASEGT. The V and J ends lost 8 bases and 2 bases, in that order; junction bases with no gene match: 12. This CDR3 is built from 16 residues. This chain's CDR3 is CASCVRKGAPYNEQFF. As DNA, the CDR3 is TGTGCCAGCTGCGTCCGTAAGGGGGCCCCCTACAATGAGCAGTTCTTC.

This chain connects TRBV4-2 to TRBJ2-1, with 14 bases lining up with TRBD2. This CDR3 is 16 amino acids long. Trimming cost V 3 bases and J 7 bases; bases outside gene matches: 5. Germline CDR1 reads LGHNA; CDR2 reads YNFKEQ. For the CDR3, the DNA is TGTGCCAGCAGCCAGACTAGCGGGGGGGCGGTAAATGAGCAGTTCTTC. Encoded protein: CASSQTSGGAVNEQFF.

This chain uses TRBV20-1 with TRBJ2-7, with D perhaps assigned TRBD1 or TRBD2 (6 bases each). The germline V gene encodes CDR1 DFQATT and CDR2 SNEGSKA (reference sequence). This CDR3 spans 13 amino acids. The CDR3 sequence: CSQDGGRSYEQYF. The DNA for the CDR3 is TGCAGCCAAGACGGGGGCCGCTCCTACGAGCAGTACTTC.